The rows below give T cell receptor beta chains drawn from one sample of a study of Graves' ophthalmopathy and Graves' hyperthyroidism. TCRdb re-derived calls from the multiplex PCR reads in MiXCR, one entry per CDR3 protein. The data contain 500,000 to 600,000 distinct CDR3 sequences, roughly 39% of them singletons. Sequencing input: peripheral blood or thyroid tissue (not recorded which). The source of these receptors is an adult man with Graves' hyperthyroidism. Each CDR3 is given with its conserved first and last residue. The order of the fields is J gene, V gene, CDR3 protein.

j_call: TRBJ1-2
v_call: TRBV29-1
cdr3_aa: CSLGPGGSSGYTF

j_call: TRBJ2-7
v_call: TRBV6-1
cdr3_aa: CASSELGTDLYEQYF

j_call: TRBJ2-7
v_call: TRBV6-1
cdr3_aa: CASSEYGGISYEQYF

j_call: TRBJ1-3
v_call: TRBV7-8
cdr3_aa: CASSLGAGTAGNTIYF

j_call: TRBJ1-1
v_call: TRBV19
cdr3_aa: CASSIRSEAFF

j_call: TRBJ2-2
v_call: TRBV19
cdr3_aa: CASGTRALKTGELFF

j_call: TRBJ2-5
v_call: TRBV20-1
cdr3_aa: CSASKGGVWARETQYF

j_call: TRBJ1-5
v_call: TRBV2
cdr3_aa: CASSEAVQSNQPQHF

j_call: TRBJ1-1
v_call: TRBV5-1
cdr3_aa: CASSLGSGTEAFF

j_call: TRBJ2-5
v_call: TRBV19
cdr3_aa: CASSEGVARETQYF

j_call: TRBJ2-7
v_call: TRBV20-1
cdr3_aa: CSARASLAGRKSYEQYF

j_call: TRBJ1-6
v_call: TRBV6-2/TRBV6-3
cdr3_aa: CASSYPRGSPLHF

j_call: TRBJ1-3
v_call: TRBV19
cdr3_aa: CASSILGGLGNTIYF

j_call: TRBJ1-2
v_call: TRBV16
cdr3_aa: CASSQSPTYGYTF

j_call: TRBJ2-7
v_call: TRBV15
cdr3_aa: CATSRDLAGPVYEQYF

j_call: TRBJ1-5
v_call: TRBV7-2
cdr3_aa: CASSLHRGGNEQHF

j_call: TRBJ2-7
v_call: TRBV10-2
cdr3_aa: CASSSRTGGAYEQYF

j_call: TRBJ2-7
v_call: TRBV29-1
cdr3_aa: CSVEDRMRGVTGEQYF

j_call: TRBJ1-5
v_call: TRBV4-1
cdr3_aa: CASSQTTGGNQPQHF

j_call: TRBJ2-6
v_call: TRBV6-5
cdr3_aa: CASKRQGSGANVLTF

j_call: TRBJ1-2
v_call: TRBV7-3
cdr3_aa: CASSSGAPNYGYTF